This T cell receptor beta chain stems from a study of blood T cell repertoires in COVID-19. On the study more broadly: The samples span acute and convalescent COVID-19 from the United States, Italy and Spain. The cDNA or gDNA used as material had been derived from T cells, B-cell-depleted T cells, or PBMCs.

This clone showed up just once. Patients of the Seattle cohort, enrolled during active infection, were followed longitudinally. The CDR3 covers 15 residues. CDR1 and CDR2 from the germline V gene are MGHRA and YSYEKL. The germline V and J ends were trimmed by 0 bases and 4 bases, with 10 bases remaining between them. Under the authors' procedure: Estimated nucleated cell counts came from reference gene primer amplification. The table came from immunoSEQ multiplex PCR; TCRdb's copy has only in-frame clones and leaves some out. The V and J calls and clone size were taken over from that table, and D and trimming were inferred from the DNA. This table has 140,000 to 150,000 clones, 80% to 90% appearing once.

The J gene is TRBJ1-3, the V gene TRBV4-1; D not certain. What was sequenced was peripheral blood. The clonotype was recovered from a man younger than 30 with COVID-19, enrolled during active disease. CDR3 nucleotides: TGCGCCAGCAGCCAAGATAGTGGAGGCGGAAACACCATATATTTT. Translation gives CASSQDSGGGNTIYF.